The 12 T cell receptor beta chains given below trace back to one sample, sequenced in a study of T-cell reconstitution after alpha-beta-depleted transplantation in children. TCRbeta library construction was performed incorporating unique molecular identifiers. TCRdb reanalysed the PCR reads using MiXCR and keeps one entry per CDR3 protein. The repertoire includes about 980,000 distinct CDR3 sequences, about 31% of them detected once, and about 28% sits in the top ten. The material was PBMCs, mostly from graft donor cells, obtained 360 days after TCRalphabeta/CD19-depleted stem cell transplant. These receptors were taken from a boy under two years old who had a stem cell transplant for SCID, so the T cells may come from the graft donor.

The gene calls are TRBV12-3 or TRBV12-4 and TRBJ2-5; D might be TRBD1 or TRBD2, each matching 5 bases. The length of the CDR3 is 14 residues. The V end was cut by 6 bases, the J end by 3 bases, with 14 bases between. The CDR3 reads CASREPGPKETQYF. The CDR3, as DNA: TGTGCCAGCAGGGAACCGGGACCTAAAGAGACCCAGTACTTC.

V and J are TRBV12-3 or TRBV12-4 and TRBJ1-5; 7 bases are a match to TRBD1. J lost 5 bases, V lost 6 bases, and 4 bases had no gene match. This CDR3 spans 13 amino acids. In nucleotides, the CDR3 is TGTGCCAGCAGGCAAACAGGGGATCAGCCCCAGCATTTT. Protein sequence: CASRQTGDQPQHF.

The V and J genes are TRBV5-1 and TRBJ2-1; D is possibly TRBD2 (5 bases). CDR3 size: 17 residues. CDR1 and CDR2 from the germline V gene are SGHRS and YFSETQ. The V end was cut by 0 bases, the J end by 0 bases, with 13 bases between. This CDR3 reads CASSLVGVRSSYNEQFF. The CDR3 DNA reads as TGCGCCAGCAGCTTGGTCGGGGTGCGGTCCTCCTACAATGAGCAGTTCTTC.

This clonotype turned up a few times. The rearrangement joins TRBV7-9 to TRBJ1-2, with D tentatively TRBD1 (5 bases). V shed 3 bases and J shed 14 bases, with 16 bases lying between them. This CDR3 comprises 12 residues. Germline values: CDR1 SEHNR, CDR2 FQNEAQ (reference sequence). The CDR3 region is CASSFRQGWYTF. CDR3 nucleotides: TGTGCCAGCAGCTTTCGGCAGGGATGGTATACCTTC.

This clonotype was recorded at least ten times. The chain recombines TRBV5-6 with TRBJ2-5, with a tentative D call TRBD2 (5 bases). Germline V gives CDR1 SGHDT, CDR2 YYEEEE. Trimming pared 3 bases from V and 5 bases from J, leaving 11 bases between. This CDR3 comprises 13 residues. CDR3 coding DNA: TGTGCCAGCAGCTCCTTGCGAGGGGAGACCCAGTACTTC. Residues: CASSSLRGETQYF. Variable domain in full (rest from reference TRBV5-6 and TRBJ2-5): DAGVTQSPTHLIKTRGQQVTLRCSPKSGHDTVSWYQQALGQGPQFIFQYYEEEERQRGNFPDRFSGHQFPNYSSELNVNALLLGDSALYLCASSSLRGETQYFGPGTRLLVL.

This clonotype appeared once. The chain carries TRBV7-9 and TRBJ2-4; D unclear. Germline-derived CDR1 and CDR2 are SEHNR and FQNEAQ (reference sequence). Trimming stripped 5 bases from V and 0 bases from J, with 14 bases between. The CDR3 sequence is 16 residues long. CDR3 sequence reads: CASSTANTLAKNIQYF. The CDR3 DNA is TGTGCCAGCAGCACCGCGAATACGCTAGCCAAAAACATTCAGTACTTC.

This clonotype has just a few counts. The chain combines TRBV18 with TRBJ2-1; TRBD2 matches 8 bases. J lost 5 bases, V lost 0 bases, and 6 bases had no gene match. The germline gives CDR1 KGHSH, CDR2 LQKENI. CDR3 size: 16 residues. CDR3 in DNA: TGTGCCAGCTCACCACCGGGACTAGTGCGGGACAATGAGCAGTTCTTC. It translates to CASSPPGLVRDNEQFF.

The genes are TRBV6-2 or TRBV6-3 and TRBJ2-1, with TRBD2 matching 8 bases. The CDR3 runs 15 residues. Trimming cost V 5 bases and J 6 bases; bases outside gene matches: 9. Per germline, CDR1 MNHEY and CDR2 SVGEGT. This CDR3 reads CASSLPAGAFNEQFF. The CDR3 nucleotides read TGTGCCAGCAGTCTCCCAGCGGGGGCGTTCAATGAGCAGTTCTTC.

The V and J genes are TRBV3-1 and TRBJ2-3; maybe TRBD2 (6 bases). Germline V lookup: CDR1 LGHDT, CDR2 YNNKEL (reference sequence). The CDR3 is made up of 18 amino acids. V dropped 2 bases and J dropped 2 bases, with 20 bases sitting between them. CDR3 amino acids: CASSQPADKEGFTDTQYF. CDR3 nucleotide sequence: TGTGCCAGCAGCCAACCTGCGGACAAGGAGGGTTTCACAGATACGCAGTATTTT.

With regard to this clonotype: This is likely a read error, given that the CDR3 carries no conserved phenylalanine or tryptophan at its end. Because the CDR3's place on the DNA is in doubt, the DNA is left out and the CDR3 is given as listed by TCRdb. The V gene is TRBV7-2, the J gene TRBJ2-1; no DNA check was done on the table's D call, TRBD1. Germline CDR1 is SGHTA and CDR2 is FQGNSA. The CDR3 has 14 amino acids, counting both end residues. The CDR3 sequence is CASSWDRGIYGEFS.

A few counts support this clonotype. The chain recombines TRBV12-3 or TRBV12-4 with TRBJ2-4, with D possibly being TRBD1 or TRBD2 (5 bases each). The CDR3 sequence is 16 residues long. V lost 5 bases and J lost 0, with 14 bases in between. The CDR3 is CASSHRDGKAKNIQYF. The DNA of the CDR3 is TGTGCCAGCAGTCACCGGGACGGAAAAGCCAAAAACATTCAGTACTTC.

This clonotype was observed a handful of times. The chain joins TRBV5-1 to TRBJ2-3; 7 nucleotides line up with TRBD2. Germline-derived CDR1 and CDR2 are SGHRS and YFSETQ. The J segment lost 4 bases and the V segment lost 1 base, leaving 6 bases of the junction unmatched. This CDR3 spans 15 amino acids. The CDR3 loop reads CASSLNQRGPDTQYF. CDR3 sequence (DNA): TGCGCCAGCAGCTTGAACCAGCGGGGACCAGATACGCAGTATTTT. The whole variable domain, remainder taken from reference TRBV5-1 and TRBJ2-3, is KAGVTQTPRYLIKTRGQQVTLSCSPISGHRSVSWYQQTPGQGLQFLFEYFSETQRNKGNFPGRFSGRQFSNSRSEMNVSTLELGDSALYLCASSLNQRGPDTQYFGPGTRLTVL.